The clone carrying this TCR beta chain was counted a few times. This sample stems from a study of T-cell reconstitution after alpha-beta-depleted transplantation in children. The authors prepared the TCRbeta library with unique molecular identifiers. TCRdb analysed the PCR reads with MiXCR anew, one entry per CDR3 protein. The sample lists about 500,000 distinct CDR3 sequences, approximately 32% occurring once. This receptor was identified in a human donor who donated a stem cell graft to a child with aplastic anemia. Material: PBMCs from the stem cell graft donor, obtained from the stem cell graft.

CDR3 DNA sequence: TGTGCCAGCCTGAGGGCCTTGAACACTGAAGCTTTCTTT. Amino acid sequence: CASLRALNTEAFF. The V call is TRBV13, the J call TRBJ1-1, with no clear D. Germline CDR1 and CDR2: PRHDT and FYEKMQ (reference sequence). Deletions cut 8 bases from V and 0 bases from J, with 10 bases between. The CDR3 spans 13 residues.